The 14 T cell receptor beta chains listed next were all sequenced from one sample in a study of blood T cell repertoires in COVID-19. Assay used: immunoSEQ multiplex PCR; TCRdb lists only in-frame clones, some missing. This sample carries 150,000 to 200,000 clones, around 86% of them seen once, and the ten largest clones take roughly 3%. The sample consisted of peripheral blood. The source is a man aged 65-85 years with acute or convalescent COVID-19.

J is TRBJ2-2 and V is TRBV5-1, with D possibly matching TRBD2 (7 bases). The CDR3 covers 15 residues. Looked up from germline, CDR1 is SGHRS and CDR2 is YFSETQ. The germline V and J ends were trimmed by 1 base and 2 bases, with 9 bases remaining between them. Here the CDR3 reads CASSLRGGNTGELFF. The CDR3 nucleotides are TGCGCCAGCAGCTTGAGGGGGGGTAACACCGGGGAGCTGTTTTTT. The full variable domain, in which reference TRBV5-1 and TRBJ2-2 provide the parts outside the CDR3, is KAGVTQTPRYLIKTRGQQVTLSCSPISGHRSVSWYQQTPGQGLQFLFEYFSETQRNKGNFPGRFSGRQFSNSRSEMNVSTLELGDSALYLCASSLRGGNTGELFFGEGSRLTVL.

The rearrangement links TRBV3-1 (or the pseudogene TRBV3-2) to TRBJ1-2; TRBD1 aligns across 8 bases. V lost 3 bases, J lost 4 bases, and 4 bases stayed unmatched. Germline values: CDR1 LGHDT, CDR2 YNNKEL (reference sequence). The CDR3 has 14 residues. The CDR3, as DNA: TGTGCCAGCAGCCACCCCGGACAGGGCTATGGCTACACCTTC. Amino acids: CASSHPGQGYGYTF.

The V call is TRBV9, the J call TRBJ2-5; D perhaps matches TRBD1 (6 bases). Trimming shortened V by 1 base and J by 5 bases, and 9 bases separated the two germline ends. Germline CDR1 and CDR2: SGDLS and YYNGEE. The CDR3 spans 13 residues. This CDR3 reads CASSVRTEETQYF. Written as DNA, the CDR3 is TGTGCCAGCAGCGTAAGGACAGAGGAGACCCAGTACTTC.

This clone occurred once. The V and J genes are TRBV18 and TRBJ2-7; D call uncertain. Trimming stripped 3 bases from V and 2 bases from J, with 8 bases between. CDR3 length: 13 residues. Germline V CDR1 and CDR2: KGHSH, LQKENI. This CDR3 is CASSPTGTYEQYF. CDR3 bases: TGTGCCAGCTCACCGACTGGAACCTACGAGCAGTACTTC.

The chain uses TRBV2 and TRBJ2-6; D is perhaps TRBD1 (5 bases). Trimming took off 6 bases at V and 0 bases at J, with 9 bases between the two ends. This CDR3 is 15 amino acids long. Germline loops: CDR1 SNHLY, CDR2 FYNNEI. The CDR3 bases are TGTGCCAGCAGCTCGGACAACTCTGGGGCCAACGTCCTGACTTTC. The encoded protein is CASSSDNSGANVLTF.

V is TRBV10-2 and J is TRBJ2-4; 8 bases agree with TRBD1. The CDR3 loop spans 18 amino acids. The germline gives CDR1 WSHSY, CDR2 SAAADI. Trimming at V came to 6 bases and at J to 0 bases, leaving 13 bases not matched to a gene. The CDR3 coding sequence is TGCGCCAGCAGGGGAATTAGGGACAGGCCCATAGCCAAAAACATTCAGTACTTC. It yields the protein CASRGIRDRPIAKNIQYF.

The chain links TRBV28 to TRBJ1-1, with D perhaps TRBD1 (6 bases). The CDR3 is 14 amino acids. V lost 5 bases to trimming and J lost 3 bases, with 13 bases between them. Germline CDR1 is MDHEN and CDR2 is SYDVKM. CDR3 nucleotides: TGTGCCAGCAGTCTGGGGAGGGGGGACACTGAAGCTTTCTTT. Its translation: CASSLGRGDTEAFF.

The chain links TRBV6-1 to TRBJ2-7, with D possibly matching TRBD2 (6 bases). CDR1 MNHNS and CDR2 SASEGT come from the germline V gene. The CDR3 totals 14 residues. V lost 2 bases and J 0 bases, leaving 8 bases between the germline ends. The CDR3 spells CASSERGSSYEQYF. DNA for the CDR3: TGTGCCAGCAGTGAACGGGGGAGCTCCTACGAGCAGTACTTC.

The chain employs TRBV28 and TRBJ2-2; D uncertain. CDR3 length: 13 amino acids. The germline gives CDR1 MDHEN, CDR2 SYDVKM. Trimming took 2 bases from V and 1 from J, leaving 2 bases between them. The DNA of the CDR3 is TGTGCCAGCAGTTTACGGAACACCGGGGAGCTGTTTTTT. It encodes CASSLRNTGELFF.

The chain couples TRBV2 to TRBJ2-1; 9 nucleotides line up with TRBD1. V shed 6 bases, J shed 6 bases, and the junction held 12 bases outside the gene matches. This CDR3 has 16 amino acids. From germline, CDR1 is SNHLY and CDR2 FYNNEI. In DNA form, the CDR3 reads TGTGCCAGCAGCGTCACAGGGGGCGCCGGTAGCAATGAGCAGTTCTTC. Protein product: CASSVTGGAGSNEQFF.

The chain links TRBV9 to TRBJ1-1; D perhaps matches TRBD1 (5 bases). The V end lost 4 bases, the J end lost 1 base, and 8 bases lay between the germline ends. CDR3 length equals 13 residues. Germline CDR1 and CDR2: SGDLS and YYNGEE. The CDR3 protein is CASSRGPNTEAFF. CDR3 sequence (DNA): TGTGCCAGCAGCAGGGGCCCGAACACTGAAGCTTTCTTT.

The chain joins TRBV7-9 to TRBJ2-2; 7 bases line up with TRBD1. This CDR3 is built from 14 residues. Germline lookup yields CDR1 SEHNR and CDR2 FQNEAQ (reference sequence). V lost 3 bases and J lost 5; bases outside the gene matches: 3. The CDR3 loop is CASSFSGGTGELFF. The CDR3 bases are TGTGCCAGCAGCTTCTCAGGGGGAACCGGGGAGCTGTTTTTT.

CDR3 in amino acids: CASSIQVQETQYF. As DNA, the CDR3 is TGCGCCAGCAGTATACAGGTCCAAGAGACCCAGTACTTC. The chain joins TRBV5-1 to TRBJ2-5, with D possibly being TRBD1 (5 bases). Germline V gives CDR1 SGHRS, CDR2 YFSETQ. The V end was cut by 5 bases, the J end by 1 base, with 9 bases between. The length of the CDR3 is 13 residues.

This clone is a singleton in its sample. The V and J genes are TRBV11-3 and TRBJ2-7; weak D call: TRBD1 (6 bases). The CDR3 totals 15 residues. The germline V and J ends were trimmed by 1 base and 3 bases, with 13 bases remaining between them. CDR1 and CDR2 (germline): SGHNT, YENEEA. The CDR3 loop is CASSLAGQGGYEQYF. Here the CDR3 DNA reads TGTGCCAGCAGCTTAGCGGGACAAGGGGGCTACGAGCAGTACTTC.